This T cell receptor (beta chain) derives from a study of blood T cell repertoires in COVID-19. Trimming removed 7 bases at V and 4 bases at J, with 10 bases between. The CDR3 runs 12 residues. The germline V gene has CDR1 MDHEN and CDR2 SYDVKM. Libraries were prepared by immunoSEQ multiplex PCR; TCRdb keeps only in-frame clonotypes and omits some of them. The data hold about 110,000 clones, with roughly 71% observed a single time. V and J are TRBV28 and TRBJ1-2; no clear D. The origin of this receptor is a man at least 80 years old with acute or convalescent COVID-19. What was sequenced was peripheral blood. As DNA, the CDR3 is TGTGCCAGCACCCCAGGCAGCTATGGCTACACCTTC. Amino acids: CASTPGSYGYTF.